These 7 T cell receptor beta chains were all obtained from the same sample, sequenced in a study of CD8 T cells in ankylosing spondylitis. Study-wide points: Among TCR beta sequences, a motif of eight or nine highly homologous variants appeared characteristic of ankylosing spondylitis blood.

TCRdb redid the calling of the 5' RACE reads with MiXCR, one entry per CDR3 protein. The data hold 220,000 or so distinct CDR3 sequences, with around 20% observed a single time. These TCRs' antigens remain unknown. Input material: blood, either unsorted or a sorted T cell fraction (not recorded which). The receptors come from a male donor with ankylosing spondylitis.

The genes are TRBV5-5 and TRBJ2-7, with D perhaps TRBD1 or TRBD2 (5 bases each). The V gene lost 4 bases and the J gene lost 2 bases, with 13 bases spanning the gap. In germline, CDR1 is SGHKS, CDR2 YYEKEE (reference sequence). This CDR3 contains 14 residues. The CDR3 sequence is CASSPPQGAYEQYF. Written as DNA, the CDR3 is TGTGCCAGCAGCCCCCCCCAGGGAGCCTACGAGCAGTACTTC.

The rearrangement links TRBV11-2 to TRBJ1-1; D uncertain. Germline V lookup: CDR1 SGHAT, CDR2 FQNNGV. Trimming removed 2 bases at V and 5 bases at J, with 12 bases between. The CDR3 length is 14 residues. The chain's CDR3 is CASSLISGGTEAFF. DNA for the CDR3: TGTGCCAGCAGCTTAATTTCGGGTGGAACTGAAGCTTTCTTT.

This clonotype was seen repeatedly, ten times or more. The chain recombines TRBV5-1 with TRBJ2-1; D gene ambiguous. V was pared by 0 bases and J by 6 bases, with 16 bases between. This CDR3 has 16 residues. The V gene's germline CDR1 is SGHRS and CDR2 YFSETQ. The CDR3 loop is CASSLASGSRGNEQFF. CDR3 nucleotides: TGCGCCAGCAGCTTGGCCTCCGGTAGCCGAGGCAATGAGCAGTTCTTC.

This clonotype occurred many times. The chain combines TRBV20-1 with TRBJ1-5; 9 nucleotides line up with TRBD1. Trimming removed 1 base from V and 4 bases from J; junction bases left unmatched: 2. The germline gives CDR1 DFQATT, CDR2 SNEGSKA (reference sequence). The CDR3 spans 14 residues. CDR3 loop: CSARVGQGNQPQHF. In DNA form, the CDR3 reads TGCAGTGCTAGAGTGGGACAGGGAAATCAGCCCCAGCATTTT.

V is TRBV6-5 and J is TRBJ2-3; D assignment may be TRBD1 or TRBD2 (5 bases each). V lost 3 bases and J lost 4, with 11 bases in between. This CDR3 comprises 14 residues. The V gene's germline CDR1 is MNHEY and CDR2 SVGAGI. CDR3 amino acids: CASSYFGAADTQYF. In nucleotides, the CDR3 is TGTGCCAGCAGTTATTTCGGGGCTGCAGATACGCAGTATTTT.

The sample holds a few counts of this clonotype. This rearrangement joins TRBV24-1 to TRBJ2-5; D remains ambiguous. The CDR3 is 13 amino acids. V was clipped by 7 bases and J by 5 bases, with 13 bases between them. Germline V gene data show CDR1 as KGHDR and CDR2 as SFDVKD. The CDR3 coding sequence is TGTGCCACCAGAGGCAGTAGTTACGAGACCCAGTACTTC. Translated, it gives CATRGSSYETQYF.

The chain couples TRBV3-1 to TRBJ2-6, with 9 bases matching TRBD1. The germline V gene encodes CDR1 LGHDT and CDR2 YNNKEL (reference sequence). This CDR3 comprises 17 residues. V was pared by 4 bases and J by 2 bases, with 6 bases of the junction left unmatched. The DNA of the CDR3 is TGTGCCAGCAGCCCCCGGGACAGGGTGACTGGGGCCAACGTCCTGACTTTC. This codes for CASSPRDRVTGANVLTF. Full variable domain (missing parts from reference TRBV3-1 and TRBJ2-6): DTAVSQTPKYLVTQMGNDKSIKCEQNLGHDTMYWYKQDSKKFLKIMFSYNNKELIINETVPNRFSPKSPDKAHLNLHINSLELGDSAVYFCASSPRDRVTGANVLTFGAGSRLTVL.